A single sample is the source of the 5 T cell receptor beta chains below, sequenced in a study of T cells in women clearing cervical HPV infection. TCRdb's table, derived via immunoSEQ multiplex PCR, lists solely in-frame clones and lacks some. With some 21,000 clones in the sample, the ten largest clones hold approximately 2.5%. Source material: blood buffy coat. The receptor set was obtained from a woman aged 18-70 years with a cervical HPV16 infection that either progressed to CIN3+ or cleared (not recorded which).

A remark on this clone: The read ends 3 residues early relative to the CDR3; the germline J gene fills the gap. The chain carries TRBV6-1 and TRBJ2-7; 10 nucleotides match TRBD2. Germline lookup yields CDR1 MNHNS and CDR2 SASEGT. The CDR3 length is 14 residues. J was trimmed by 6 bases and V by 3 bases; bases with no gene match: 5. Incomplete CDR3 DNA: TGTGCCAGCAGTGACAGCGGGGGGGCGGGCGAG. Its protein product is CASSDSGGAGE. In full, the CDR3 reads CASSDSGGAGEQYF.

A note on this clone: The observed sequence ends 3 residues before the CDR3 terminus, with the missing tail filled in from the germline J gene. V and J are TRBV30 and TRBJ2-5; 8 positions agree with TRBD2. V shed 3 bases, J shed 5 bases, and the junction held 2 bases outside the gene matches. This CDR3 region has 12 residues. The germline gives CDR1 GTSNPN, CDR2 SVGIG (reference sequence). The DNA read from the CDR3 is TGTGCCTGGAGGGGCGGGGGGGAGACC. As protein: CAWRGGGET. Given in full, the CDR3 is CAWRGGGETQYF.

With regard to this clone: The CDR3 is cut off 3 residues early in the read; its end comes from the germline J gene. This sequence joins TRBV13 and TRBJ1-1, with 7 bases aligning to TRBD1. CDR3 length: 13 residues. The V and J ends lost 11 bases and 3 bases, in that order; junction bases with no gene match: 9. The V gene's germline CDR1 is PRHDT and CDR2 FYEKMQ (reference sequence). The CDR3 sequence: CAGATGRDTEAFF. The CDR3 bases that were read are TGTGCCGGAGCGACAGGGCGGGACACTGAA.

Remarks on this clone: The sequenced fragment ends 3 residues before the CDR3 boundary, so the rest is inferred from the germline J gene. The chain carries TRBV12-3 or TRBV12-4 and TRBJ2-3; 8 nucleotides agree with TRBD1. CDR3 length equals 16 residues. V lost 5 bases, J lost 2 bases, and 9 bases stayed unmatched. Partial CDR3 DNA: TGTGCCAGCAGTACAACACAGGGGGGCCCCACAGATACG. It specifies CASSTTQGGPTDT. The CDR3 reads in full as CASSTTQGGPTDTQYF.

A note on this clone: The CDR3 end falls 3 residues outside the read, so it is completed with the germline J gene. V gene TRBV20-1 combines with J gene TRBJ2-7; 10 bases are a match to TRBD1. Germline values: CDR1 DFQATT, CDR2 SNEGSKA (reference sequence). After removal of 6 bases from V and 5 bases from J, the junction contained 7 bases not matched to a gene. The CDR3 has 13 amino acids. Partial CDR3 DNA: TGCAGTGCGCGACAGGGGGCGCGAGACGAG. Protein: CSARQGARDE. The full-length CDR3 reads as CSARQGARDEQYF.